The 11 T cell receptor beta chains below were found in one sample sequenced in a study of CD8 T cells in ankylosing spondylitis. Study results and limitations: Seemingly distinctive of ankylosing spondylitis blood was a TCR beta motif formed by eight highly homologous variants.

Via MiXCR, TCRdb re-called the 5' RACE reads, giving one row per CDR3 protein. Among a few hundred thousand distinct CDR3 sequences listed, roughly 8% were seen once. These TCRs are of unknown antigen specificity. The sequenced material came from blood, either unsorted or a sorted T cell fraction (not recorded which). These receptors were collected from a male donor with ankylosing spondylitis.

This clonotype appeared a few times. J is TRBJ1-4 and V is TRBV27; 7 bases are shared with TRBD1. CDR3 size: 15 residues. Germline assignment: CDR1 MNHEY and CDR2 SMNVEV (reference sequence). V dropped 6 bases and J dropped 4; count of bases not matched to a gene: 8. CDR3 sequence: CASSLIRDSNEKLFF. CDR3 sequence (DNA): TGTGCCAGCAGCTTAATCCGGGACAGTAATGAAAAACTGTTTTTT.

The genes are TRBV9 and TRBJ2-2, with 7 bases identical to TRBD2. The length of the CDR3 is 16 residues. V lost 0 bases and J lost 0; bases outside the gene matches: 2. Germline V gene sequence: CDR1 SGDLS, CDR2 YYNGEE. CDR3 nucleotide sequence: TGTGCCAGCAGCGTAGGGGCGGGAGCGAACACCGGGGAGCTGTTTTTT. This gives the protein CASSVGAGANTGELFF. The whole variable domain, filled in from reference TRBV9 and TRBJ2-2, reads DSGVTQTPKHLITATGQRVTLRCSPRSGDLSVYWYQQSLDQGLQFLIQYYNGEERAKGNILERFSAQQFPDLHSELNLSSLELGDSALYFCASSVGAGANTGELFFGEGSRLTVL.

This clonotype was found a few times. The rearrangement joins TRBV12-3 or TRBV12-4 to TRBJ2-1; D is perhaps TRBD1 (6 bases). The CDR3 has 16 residues. With 5 bases removed from V and 4 bases from J, the gap between germline ends came to 18 bases. CDR3 sequence (DNA): TGTGCCAGCAGTGAACACGCGGACAGCCGATACAATGAGCAGTTCTTC. Residues: CASSEHADSRYNEQFF.

This clonotype has more than one count but fewer than ten. The rearrangement joins TRBV7-2 to TRBJ1-3; possible D gene TRBD1, 5 bases. CDR1 SGHTA and CDR2 FQGNSA come from the germline V gene. Trimming removed 0 bases from V and 5 bases from J, with 11 bases in between. The CDR3 loop spans 15 amino acids. The CDR3 nucleotides are TGTGCCAGCAGCTTAGCGCCGGGACTCCGAAACACCATATATTTT. Translating it yields CASSLAPGLRNTIYF.

J is TRBJ2-5 and V is TRBV5-1; 9 bases fit TRBD2. Germline V gene lookup returns CDR1 SGHRS and CDR2 YFSETQ. CDR3 length: 20 amino acids. V shed 4 bases and J 3 bases; nucleotides not matched to a gene: 22. Written as DNA, the CDR3 is TGCGCCAGCAGCCGAATGGGACAGCCTGCTATAGCGGGAGTCAAAGAGACCCAGTACTTC. Translation: CASSRMGQPAIAGVKETQYF.

This clonotype has only a few counts. The chain employs TRBV10-3 and TRBJ2-3; TRBD2 matches 9 bases. CDR3 size: 17 residues. V gave up 0 bases and J gave up 0 bases; unmatched junction bases: 4. CDR1 and CDR2 from the germline V gene are ENHRY and SYGVKD. This CDR3 is CAISESLRGGSTDTQYF. DNA of the CDR3: TGTGCCATCAGTGAGTCGCTGCGGGGGGGCAGCACAGATACGCAGTATTTT.

The sample holds a few counts of this clonotype. This chain connects TRBV6-2 or TRBV6-3 to TRBJ1-6, with D perhaps TRBD1 (5 bases). With 3 bases removed from V and 0 bases from J, the gap between germline ends came to 21 bases. CDR1 and CDR2 (germline): MNHEY, SVGEGT. The CDR3 spans 20 residues. CDR3 nucleotides: TGTGCCAGCAGTTATGGGCCTTCCCGGGACCGAAGCTCCTATAATTCACCCCTCCACTTT. Translated, it gives CASSYGPSRDRSSYNSPLHF.

The CDR3 coding sequence is TGTGCCAGCTTGAGCAACAGCGGGGGGGGAGCGGATACGCAGTATTTT. Translation gives CASLSNSGGGADTQYF. The chain links TRBV7-2 to TRBJ2-3; 10 bases line up with TRBD2. The germline V gene encodes CDR1 SGHTA and CDR2 FQGNSA. V lost 8 bases and J lost 6; bases outside the gene matches: 14. There are 16 residues in the CDR3.

The chain has TRBV18 and TRBJ2-7; TRBD1 matches 12 bases. J gave up 3 bases and V 0 bases, and 3 bases lay outside the gene matches. CDR3 length equals 16 residues. Germline values: CDR1 KGHSH, CDR2 LQKENI. The CDR3 DNA follows: TGTGCCAGCTCACCACCCGGGACAGGGGGCAGCTACGAGCAGTACTTC. Protein product: CASSPPGTGGSYEQYF.

DNA of the CDR3: TGTGCCAGCAGCTCCCAGGACGAAATTTCTAGCACAGATACGCAGTATTTT. It encodes CASSSQDEISSTDTQYF. V gene TRBV7-9 combines with J gene TRBJ2-3, with D unclear. CDR1 is SEHNR and CDR2 is FQNEAQ in the germline V gene (reference sequence). V was pared by 4 bases and J by 0 bases, with 17 bases between. The CDR3 contains 17 residues. The full variable domain, with the rest looked up from reference TRBV7-9 and TRBJ2-3, is DTGVSQNPRHKITKRGQNVTFRCDPISEHNRLYWYRQTLGQGPEFLTYFQNEAQLEKSRLLSDRFSAERPKGSFSTLEIQRTEQGDSAMYLCASSSQDEISSTDTQYFGPGTRLTVL.

V gene TRBV7-2 combines with J gene TRBJ2-5, with 8 nucleotides matching TRBD1. After removal of 1 base from V and 0 bases from J, the junction contained 7 bases not matched to a gene. Germline V gives CDR1 SGHTA, CDR2 FQGNSA. CDR3 size: 17 residues. CDR3 sequence (DNA): TGTGCCAGCAGCTTAGGGACCAGGGGGCCACACCAAGAGACCCAGTACTTC. Amino acid sequence: CASSLGTRGPHQETQYF.